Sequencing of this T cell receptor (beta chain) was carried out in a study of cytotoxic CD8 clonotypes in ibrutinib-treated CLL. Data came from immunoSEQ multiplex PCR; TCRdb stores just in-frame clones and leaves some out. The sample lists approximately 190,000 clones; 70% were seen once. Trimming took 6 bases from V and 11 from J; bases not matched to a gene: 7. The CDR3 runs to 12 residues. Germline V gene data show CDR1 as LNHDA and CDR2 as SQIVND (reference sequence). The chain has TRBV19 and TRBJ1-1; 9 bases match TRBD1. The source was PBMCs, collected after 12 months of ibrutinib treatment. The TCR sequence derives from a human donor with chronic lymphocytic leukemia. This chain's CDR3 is CASRDRDRVAFF. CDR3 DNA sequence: TGTGCCAGTAGAGACCGGGACAGGGTGGCTTTCTTT.